Listed here are 26 T cell receptor beta chains from one sample, sequenced in a study of fetal regulatory T cell absence and autoimmunity (TCRdb year 2017). Libraries were built with the immunoSEQ multiplex PCR assay. TCRdb carries this immuneACCESS record with in-frame sequences only. Its versions omit some clonotypes, under half of them owing to an unresolved V gene in the studies checked, with the rest unexplained. In this sample the table shows about 50,000 clones, roughly four fifths of which occur a single time. In total, the top ten clones hold about 0.37% of the sample. Sequences were obtained from cord blood. These receptors were taken from a newborn boy with IPEX syndrome.

The rearrangement joins TRBV10-3 to TRBJ2-5; D may match TRBD1 or TRBD2 (5 bases each). Germline assignment: CDR1 ENHRY and CDR2 SYGVKD. Trimming took 4 bases from V and 7 from J, leaving 16 bases between them. This CDR3 spans 14 amino acids. This CDR3 is CAISARARDGTQYF. The CDR3 bases are TGTGCCATCAGTGCTCGGGCCAGGGACGGGACCCAGTACTTC.

The rearrangement links TRBV4-1 to TRBJ2-7; the D is unclear. CDR1 and CDR2 (germline): MGHRA, YSYEKL. V was clipped by 1 base and J by 0 bases, with 10 bases between them. CDR3 size: 15 residues. DNA of the CDR3: TGCGCCAGCAGCCAAGTGATAGGAAGCTCCTACGAGCAGTACTTC. Encoded protein: CASSQVIGSSYEQYF.

The chain recombines TRBV19 with TRBJ2-7, with TRBD1 matching over 9 bases. Germline CDR1 LNHDA, CDR2 SQIVND (reference sequence). V lost 6 bases to trimming and J lost 1 base; unmatched junction nucleotides: 7. The CDR3 contains 15 residues. The CDR3 DNA reads TGTGCCAGTAGACAGGGGGCGTCCCTTTCCTACGAGCAGTACTTC. Protein sequence: CASRQGASLSYEQYF.

The chain carries TRBV5-1 and TRBJ2-1; 10 nucleotides align to TRBD2. The CDR3 has 18 amino acids. The ends lost 0 bases at V and 7 bases at J; junction bases unmatched: 13. CDR1 is SGHRS, CDR2 YFSETQ, per germline. CDR3 residues: CASSLVPPAGGPQNEQFF. CDR3 nucleotide sequence: TGCGCCAGCAGCTTGGTTCCCCCAGCGGGGGGGCCGCAAAATGAGCAGTTCTTC.

This chain links TRBV9 with TRBJ1-2, with TRBD1 matching 9 bases. J lost 5 bases, V lost 0 bases, and 5 bases had no gene match. The CDR3 runs to 15 residues. CDR1 is SGDLS and CDR2 is YYNGEE in the germline V gene. In nucleotides, the CDR3 is TGTGCCAGCAGCGTAGGACAGGGGGACCCGTATGGCTACACCTTC. Its translation: CASSVGQGDPYGYTF.

V and J are TRBV9 and TRBJ2-1; the D gene is possibly TRBD2 (6 bases). This CDR3 region has 13 residues. With 0 bases removed from V and 7 bases from J, the gap between germline ends came to 8 bases. Germline CDR1 and CDR2: SGDLS and YYNGEE. The CDR3 coding sequence is TGTGCCAGCAGCGTAGCTGGGGGGAATGAGCAGTTCTTC. It encodes CASSVAGGNEQFF.

The chain joins TRBV21-1 to TRBJ2-3; TRBD1, the table's D call, lacks a check against the DNA. TRBV21-1 has pseudogene status. The CDR3 loop spans 19 amino acids. The CDR3 DNA sequence: TGTGCCAGCAGCAAAGCGACGACAGGGGGCGATTCAGACACAGATACGCAGTATTTT. The encoded protein is CASSKATTGGDSDTDTQYF.

This clone turned up a few times. This chain joins TRBV19 and TRBJ2-7; 12 bases fit TRBD2. V shed 6 bases and J 2 bases; nucleotides not matched to a gene: 2. Germline V gene lookup returns CDR1 LNHDA and CDR2 SQIVND (reference sequence). CDR3 length equals 14 residues. CDR3 nucleotides: TGTGCCAGTAGGCTAGCGGGAGGGCCCTACGAGCAGTACTTC. Amino acids: CASRLAGGPYEQYF.

V usage is TRBV30 and J usage is TRBJ1-3; 8 bases line up with TRBD1. The CDR3 is 14 residues long. Per the germline V gene, CDR1 is GTSNPN and CDR2 is SVGIG (reference sequence). J lost 0 bases, V lost 7 bases, and 5 bases had no gene match. The CDR3, as DNA: TGTGCCTCCCAGGACAGGGACTCTGGAAACACCATATATTTT. Its translation is CASQDRDSGNTIYF.

The rearrangement links TRBV14 to TRBJ2-7; 8 nucleotides align to TRBD1. With V trimmed by 2 bases and J by 4 bases, 1 base remained unmatched. Germline V gives CDR1 SGHDN, CDR2 FVKESK. The CDR3 is 13 residues long. DNA of the CDR3: TGTGCCAGCAGCCAAACAGGGGGGTACGAGCAGTACTTC. It encodes CASSQTGGYEQYF.

The chain joins TRBV11-2 to TRBJ1-1; D might be TRBD1 (5 bases). Germline lookup yields CDR1 SGHAT and CDR2 FQNNGV. With 4 bases removed from V and 3 bases from J, the gap between germline ends came to 27 bases. This CDR3 has 19 residues. CDR3 sequence reads: CASSSLPLWGPSGDTEAFF. The CDR3 region has the DNA TGTGCCAGCAGCTCCTTACCCTTGTGGGGCCCTTCTGGGGACACTGAAGCTTTCTTT.

V usage is TRBV11-2 and J usage is TRBJ2-7, with D uncertain. V was clipped by 1 base and J by 2 bases, with 3 bases between them. The CDR3 spans 12 residues. Looked up from germline, CDR1 is SGHAT and CDR2 is FQNNGV. CDR3 region: CASSLGTYEQYF. The CDR3 DNA is TGTGCCAGCAGCTTAGGGACCTACGAGCAGTACTTC.

The chain combines TRBV7-2 with TRBJ2-7; 8 positions match TRBD2. Germline trimming cut 4 bases from V and 2 bases from J; bases unmatched to any gene: 7. The CDR3 length is 15 residues. Germline V lookup: CDR1 SGHTA, CDR2 FQGNSA. The CDR3 DNA follows: TGTGCCAGCAGCTCCTTTAGCGGGGTCGCCTACGAGCAGTACTTC. Translation: CASSSFSGVAYEQYF.

CDR3: CASSRNRLQGYTEAFF. CDR3 nucleotide sequence: TGTGCCAGCAGCCGCAACCGATTACAGGGCTACACTGAAGCTTTCTTT. The chain couples TRBV7-2 to TRBJ1-1, with D tentatively TRBD1 (6 bases). Trimming cost V 5 bases and J 3 bases, with 19 bases left between them. The CDR3 has 16 residues. Germline V gene data show CDR1 as SGHTA and CDR2 as FQGNSA.

The gene calls are TRBV5-1 and TRBJ1-1; no clear D. Trimming stripped 2 bases from V and 5 bases from J, with 16 bases between. From germline, CDR1 is SGHRS and CDR2 YFSETQ. This CDR3 has 15 amino acids. As DNA, the CDR3 is TGCGCCAGCAGCTTTAATGGCGCCCGATTGACTGAAGCTTTCTTT. Its protein is CASSFNGARLTEAFF.

The chain couples TRBV18 to TRBJ2-4; 7 bases align to TRBD1. Per germline, CDR1 KGHSH and CDR2 LQKENI. The trim removed 3 bases at V and 8 bases at J, leaving 4 bases unmatched. CDR3 length: 13 amino acids. CDR3: CASSPYRGDIQYF. CDR3 bases: TGTGCCAGCTCACCTTACAGGGGAGACATTCAGTACTTC.

The chain links TRBV6-1 to TRBJ1-2; D unclear. The CDR3 covers 12 residues. Trimming shortened V by 7 bases and J by 6 bases, and 12 bases separated the two germline ends. CDR1 and CDR2 (germline): MNHNS, SASEGT. CDR3 in amino acids: CASTTSPHGYTF. CDR3 sequence (DNA): TGTGCCAGCACCACCTCCCCCCATGGCTACACCTTC.

V usage is TRBV2 and J usage is TRBJ1-1; D uncertain. With 9 bases removed from V and 0 bases from J, the gap between germline ends came to 11 bases. This CDR3 region has 13 residues. Germline CDR1 SNHLY, CDR2 FYNNEI. Here the CDR3 DNA reads TGTGCCAGTCCGGGCTTCATGAACACTGAAGCTTTCTTT. It is translated as CASPGFMNTEAFF. The full variable domain, with the rest looked up from reference TRBV2 and TRBJ1-1, is EPEVTQTPSHQVTQMGQEVILRCVPISNHLYFYWYRQILGQKVEFLVSFYNNEISEKSEIFDDQFSVERPDGSNFTLKIRSTKLEDSAMYFCASPGFMNTEAFFGQGTRLTVV.

J is TRBJ2-7 and V is TRBV4-1, with TRBD2 as a possible D gene (5 bases). Trimming took 0 bases from V and 5 from J, leaving 14 bases between them. Germline V gene lookup returns CDR1 MGHRA and CDR2 YSYEKL. CDR3 length: 15 amino acids. This chain's CDR3 is CASSQDRLGSDEQYF. The CDR3 DNA sequence: TGCGCCAGCAGCCAAGATCGGCTAGGTAGCGACGAGCAGTACTTC.

The V call is TRBV5-6, the J call TRBJ1-1; no clear D. Trimming pared 0 bases from V and 7 bases from J, leaving 10 bases between. The length of the CDR3 is 13 residues. Germline assignment: CDR1 SGHDT and CDR2 YYEEEE. The CDR3, as DNA: TGTGCCAGCAGCTTGGCCGCCAGCATTGAAGCTTTCTTT. Translated: CASSLAASIEAFF.

The DNA for the CDR3 is TGCAGCGTGGCAGCCGGGTACGAGGGGTTTAATGAAAAACTGTTTTTT. Translated, it gives CSVAAGYEGFNEKLFF. This chain uses TRBV29-1 with TRBJ1-4, with D perhaps TRBD1 (5 bases). The CDR3 is 16 residues long. V lost 6 bases and J lost 4, with 21 bases in between. Germline values: CDR1 SQVTM, CDR2 ANQGSEA.

The CDR3 coding sequence is TGTGCCAGCAGCTTAGCGCTACGGGAGTTCGACGAGCAGTACTTC. It specifies CASSLALREFDEQYF. The rearrangement links TRBV7-9 to TRBJ2-7, with a weak D call TRBD2 (6 bases). The germline gives CDR1 SEHNR, CDR2 FQNEAQ (reference sequence). The CDR3 is made up of 15 amino acids. Between the trimmed V and J ends, which lost 0 bases and 5 bases, there was a span of 14 bases.

V usage is TRBV27 and J usage is TRBJ2-3; TRBD2 aligns across 9 bases. Germline CDR1 and CDR2: MNHEY and SMNVEV (reference sequence). V lost 1 base, J lost 3 bases, and 5 bases stayed unmatched. This CDR3 has 16 amino acids. CDR3 residues: CASSLWAGGPTDTQYF. DNA of the CDR3: TGTGCCAGCAGTTTATGGGCGGGAGGGCCGACAGATACGCAGTATTTT.

V and J are TRBV7-6 and TRBJ1-4, with a weak D call TRBD1 (6 bases). The CDR3 runs to 16 residues. Trimming removed 1 base at V and 4 bases at J, with 13 bases between. Germline-derived CDR1 and CDR2 are SGHVS and FNYEAQ. The CDR3 DNA follows: TGTGCCAGCAGCTTAGAACCACAGGGACTTAATGAAAAACTGTTTTTT. Residues: CASSLEPQGLNEKLFF.

The V and J genes are TRBV5-1 and TRBJ1-2, with 7 bases that match TRBD1. The CDR3 is 13 amino acids. CDR1 SGHRS and CDR2 YFSETQ come from the germline V gene. The V gene end was trimmed by 4 bases and the J gene end by 3 bases; junction bases not matched to a gene: 3. CDR3 protein: CASSPTGHYGYTF. The CDR3 DNA sequence: TGCGCCAGCAGCCCGACAGGGCACTATGGCTACACCTTC. Based on the CDR3 plus reference TRBV5-1 and TRBJ1-2, the full variable domain is KAGVTQTPRYLIKTRGQQVTLSCSPISGHRSVSWYQQTPGQGLQFLFEYFSETQRNKGNFPGRFSGRQFSNSRSEMNVSTLELGDSALYLCASSPTGHYGYTFGSGTRLTVV.

The V and J genes are TRBV4-3 and TRBJ2-7; 12 bases are shared with TRBD2. Germline CDR1 and CDR2: LGHNA and YSLEER. The CDR3 runs 15 residues. V dropped 1 base and J dropped 3; count of bases not matched to a gene: 1. This CDR3 reads CASSQGTSGNYEQYF. Written as DNA, the CDR3 is TGCGCCAGCAGCCAAGGGACTAGCGGGAACTACGAGCAGTACTTC.